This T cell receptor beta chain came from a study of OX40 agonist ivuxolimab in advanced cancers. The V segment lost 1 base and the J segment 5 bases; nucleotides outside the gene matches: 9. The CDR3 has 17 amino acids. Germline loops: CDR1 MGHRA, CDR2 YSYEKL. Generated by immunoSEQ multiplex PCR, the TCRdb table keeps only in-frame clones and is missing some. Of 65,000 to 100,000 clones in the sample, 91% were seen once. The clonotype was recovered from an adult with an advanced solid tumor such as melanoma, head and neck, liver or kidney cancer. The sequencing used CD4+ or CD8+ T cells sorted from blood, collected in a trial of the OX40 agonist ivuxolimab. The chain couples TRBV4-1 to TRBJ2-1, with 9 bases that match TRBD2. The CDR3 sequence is CASSQGDSGSLNNEQFF. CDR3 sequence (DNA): TGCGCCAGCAGCCAAGGTGATAGCGGGAGTCTCAACAATGAGCAGTTCTTC.